This T cell receptor (beta chain) appears in the sequencing data of a study of blood T cell repertoires in COVID-19. In the study overall: PBMCs, B-cell-depleted T cells, or T cells were the source of the cDNA or gDNA that made up the material.

Clones were sequenced by immunoSEQ multiplex PCR, and TCRdb holds only the in-frame ones, with some missing. Among 150,000 to 200,000 clones listed, around nine tenths were seen once. The CDR3 runs 14 residues. V lost 3 bases to trimming and J lost 4 bases, with 12 bases between them. Germline CDR1 is SGHRS and CDR2 is YFSETQ. This receptor was taken from a human donor in a cohort sampled during active COVID-19. The sequenced sample consisted of peripheral blood. The chain employs TRBV5-1 and TRBJ2-3; D is possibly TRBD1 (5 bases). DNA of the CDR3: TGCGCCAGCAGCTCACAGGACCGTTCAGATACGCAGTATTTT. The encoded protein is CASSSQDRSDTQYF.